The sequence of this TCR beta chain was determined in a study of blood T cell repertoires in COVID-19 (TCRdb year 2020). Some background on the complete study: The collaborator samples originated in the United States, Italy and Spain and spanned the acute and convalescent phases of COVID-19. The prospective study material was composed of cDNA or gDNA derived from T cells, B-cell-depleted T cells, or PBMCs. The dataset comprised deeply sampled blood TCRbeta repertoires from subjects exposed to, actively infected with, or recovered from COVID-19. The repertoires were released in a freely available public database intended as a resource for research on the immune response to SARS-CoV-2. The samples were drawn from the first 160 participants of the ongoing ImmuneRACE study and from more than 1,000 subjects provided by 6 global collaborators. Sample metadata almost always included a de-identified subject ID, COVID-19 status, age in years and sex. Where available, HLA class I and class II types were taken from metadata supplied by the sample provider and were not determined by assay-based typing.

With respect to this clone: Its recognized antigen is unknown. No base quality values were provided; no much bigger clone lies one nucleotide off.

General study outcomes and caveats: The quantity of clinical and demographic metadata differed by source and by participant and was supplied without curation.

The germline V gene supplies CDR1 SGHAT and CDR2 FQNNGV. Spanning cysteine to phenylalanine, the CDR3 consists of 13 amino acids. Kept here is only the CDR3 DNA, which spans 39 bases and is read in frame from base 1. V loses 3 bases, J loses 8 bases, and the germline ends lie 10 bases apart. The immunoSEQ Assay, a bias-controlled multiplex PCR, was used to amplify TCRbeta CDR3 regions from genomic DNA. Per the authors' processing: The number of nucleated cells in each sample was estimated by amplification of reference gene primers within the assay. Sequence reads were collapsed and filtered to measure the absolute abundance of every unique TCRbeta CDR3 rearrangement. For each sample, productive Simpson clonality was calculated by taking the square root of Simpson's diversity index across productive rearrangements. This is the immuneACCESS table as TCRdb keeps it, with only in-frame sequences that have V and J called. A part of the clones is gone; compared with another copy, unresolved V genes explain less than half, and the rest is unexplained. For V, J and clone size, that table is used; D and trimming come from the DNA. Here the sample has approximately 270,000 clones; 85% to 90% occur a single time. The top ten constitute approximately 1.8% of the sample.

Enrolling through a virtual design, the prospective study's participants ranged in age from roughly 18 to 100 years and lived across 24 United States geographic areas. In the prospective study, cohorts were assigned on the basis of participant-reported clinical history obtained from a screening survey and a study questionnaire. ImmuneRACE Cohort 3 recovered participants were defined by two consecutive negative NP/OP PCR tests, healthcare professional clearance, or symptom resolution. Mobile phlebotomists in the prospective study collected whole blood, serum and a nasopharyngeal or oropharyngeal swab from every participant. Participants in the prospective study had the option to provide additional blood draws and questionnaires over an approximately 2-month period. Blood samples from the prospective study were shipped frozen or at room temperature prior to DNA extraction.

The sample consisted of PBMCs or T cells enriched from blood (not recorded which). The sequence was obtained from a woman aged 60-75 years who had recovered from COVID-19. Recombination connected TRBV11-2 to TRBJ1-4, with the D segment identity uncertain. DNA sequence: TGTGCCAGCAGCTTCAGTTTCGGGGAAAAACTGTTTTTT. This encodes CASSFSFGEKLFF.